The clone carrying this T cell receptor (beta chain) was seen at least ten times. Antigen specificity is unknown. When ophthalmopathy did not progress within 18 months, Graves' hyperthyroidism was considered stable. Regions amplified from RNA transcripts were the TCR beta CDR3 regions. First-round RT-PCR with HTBI primers amplified the TCR CDR3 region. MiXCR was run by TCRdb on the multiplex PCR reads, yielding one entry per CDR3 protein. Among some 690,000 distinct CDR3 sequences listed, roughly a sixth were seen once. This record comes from a study of T cells in Graves' hyperthyroidism and ophthalmopathy. Findings and caveats of the study: Blood samples included most of the expanded thyroid clonotypes exceeding 0.001.

Germline CDR1 is ENHRY and CDR2 is SYGVKD. The ends were cut back, 8 bases at V and 4 bases at J, with 8 bases in the middle. CDR3 length: 11 amino acids. This TCR was sampled from a man aged 45-60 years with Graves' hyperthyroidism. The chain employs TRBV10-3 and TRBJ1-2; no reliable D call. Sequencing used blood. Here the CDR3 reads CAIETGYGYTF. DNA of the CDR3: TGTGCCATCGAGACGGGCTATGGCTACACCTTC.